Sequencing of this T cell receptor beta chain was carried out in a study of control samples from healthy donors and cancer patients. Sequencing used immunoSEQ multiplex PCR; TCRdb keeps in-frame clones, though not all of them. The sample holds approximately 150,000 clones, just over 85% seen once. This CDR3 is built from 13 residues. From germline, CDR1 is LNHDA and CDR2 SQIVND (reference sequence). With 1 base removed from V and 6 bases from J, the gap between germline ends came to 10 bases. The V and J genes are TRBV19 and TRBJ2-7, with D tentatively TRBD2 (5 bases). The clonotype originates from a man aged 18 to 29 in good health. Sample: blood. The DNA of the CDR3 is TGTGCCAGTAGTATAGCATCGGGGTTCGAGCAGTACTTC. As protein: CASSIASGFEQYF.